This TCR beta chain was recorded in a study of blood T cell repertoires in COVID-19. Study details: Sources were T cells, B-cell-depleted T cells, or PBMCs; the material itself was cDNA or gDNA.

Participant reports of clinical history set cohort assignment. Some clones are missing from TCRdb's copy, which holds only in-frame ones; the method was immunoSEQ multiplex PCR. In the table there are about 380,000 clones, around nine tenths of which are singletons. Trimming stripped 3 bases from V and 7 bases from J, with 16 bases between. The CDR3 has 14 amino acids. CDR1 and CDR2 (germline): SGHRS, YFSETQ. This TCR came from a woman between 18 and 30 years old who had recovered from COVID-19. Sequenced: PBMCs or T cells enriched from blood (not recorded which). V usage is TRBV5-1 and J usage is TRBJ1-2; D is possibly TRBD1 (5 bases). CDR3 region: CASSSSAGEGGYTF. Written as DNA, the CDR3 is TGCGCCAGCAGCTCCTCTGCGGGGGAAGGTGGCTACACCTTC. Filled out from reference TRBV5-1 and TRBJ1-2, the complete variable domain reads KAGVTQTPRYLIKTRGQQVTLSCSPISGHRSVSWYQQTPGQGLQFLFEYFSETQRNKGNFPGRFSGRQFSNSRSEMNVSTLELGDSALYLCASSSSAGEGGYTFGSGTRLTVV.